This entry features one TCR beta chain sequence. The antigen remains unidentified. This entry is derived from a study of cytomegalovirus exposure and HLA in healthy donors. Broader study findings: There were reportedly fewer N-insertions in an Asian-associated ancestry cluster than the approximately 640-donor mean, in a later analysis. Most TCRs appeared rarely, but some public TCRs recurred in many donors. Immune exposure information available was restricted to CMV serostatus. An analysis done earlier found most TCR beta V segments productive about 87% or about 30% of the time.

V trimming: 4 bases; J trimming: 2 bases; junction bases outside the gene matches: 5. Germline CDR1 is SEHNR and CDR2 is FQNEAQ (reference sequence). The CDR3 extends over 15 amino acids. The PCR had 60 Vbeta and 13 Jbeta primers. TCRdb's copy holds only in-frame clones and misses some; the assay was immunoSEQ multiplex PCR. This sample yields 100,000 to 120,000 clones, of which over 80% are seen a single time; 6.9% belongs to the top ten. This chain links TRBV7-9 with TRBJ2-1; 7 bases line up with TRBD1. The receptor comes from a man younger than 40 in good health and CMV-seropositive. Source material: PBMCs. CDR3 sequence: CASSSTGDPYNEQFF. The CDR3 DNA follows: TGTGCCAGCAGCTCCACAGGGGATCCCTACAATGAGCAGTTCTTC.